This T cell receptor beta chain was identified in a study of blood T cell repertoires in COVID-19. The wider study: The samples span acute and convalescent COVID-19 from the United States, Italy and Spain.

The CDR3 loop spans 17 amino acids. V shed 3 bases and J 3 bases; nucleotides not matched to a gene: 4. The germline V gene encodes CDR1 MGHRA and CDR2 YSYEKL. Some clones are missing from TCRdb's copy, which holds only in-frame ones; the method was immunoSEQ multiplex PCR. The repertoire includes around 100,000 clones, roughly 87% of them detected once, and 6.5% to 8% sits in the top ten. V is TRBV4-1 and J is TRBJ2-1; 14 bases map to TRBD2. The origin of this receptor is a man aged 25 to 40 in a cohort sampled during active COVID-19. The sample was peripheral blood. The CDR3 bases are TGCGCCAGCAGCCAGACTAGCGGGGGGGGGATCTACAATGAGCAGTTCTTC. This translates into CASSQTSGGGIYNEQFF.